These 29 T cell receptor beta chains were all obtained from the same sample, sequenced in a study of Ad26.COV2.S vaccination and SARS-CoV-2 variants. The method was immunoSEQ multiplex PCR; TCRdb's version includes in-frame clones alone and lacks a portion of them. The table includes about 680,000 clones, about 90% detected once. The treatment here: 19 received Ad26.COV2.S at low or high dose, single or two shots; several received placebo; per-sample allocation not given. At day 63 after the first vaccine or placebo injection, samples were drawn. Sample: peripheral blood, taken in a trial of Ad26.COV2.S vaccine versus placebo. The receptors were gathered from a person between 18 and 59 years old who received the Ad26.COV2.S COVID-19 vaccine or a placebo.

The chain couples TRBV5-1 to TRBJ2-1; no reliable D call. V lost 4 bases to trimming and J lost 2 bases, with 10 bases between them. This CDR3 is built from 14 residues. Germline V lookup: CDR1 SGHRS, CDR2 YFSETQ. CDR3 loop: CASSPAGTYNEQFF. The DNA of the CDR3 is TGCGCCAGCAGCCCTGCTGGAACCTACAATGAGCAGTTCTTC.

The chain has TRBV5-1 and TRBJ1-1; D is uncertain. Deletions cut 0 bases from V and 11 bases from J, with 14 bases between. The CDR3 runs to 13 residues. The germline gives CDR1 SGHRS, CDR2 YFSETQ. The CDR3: CASSLEGGNRAFF. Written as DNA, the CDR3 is TGCGCCAGCAGCTTGGAAGGAGGTAATCGGGCTTTCTTT. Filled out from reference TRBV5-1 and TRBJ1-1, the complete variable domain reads KAGVTQTPRYLIKTRGQQVTLSCSPISGHRSVSWYQQTPGQGLQFLFEYFSETQRNKGNFPGRFSGRQFSNSRSEMNVSTLELGDSALYLCASSLEGGNRAFFGQGTRLTVV.

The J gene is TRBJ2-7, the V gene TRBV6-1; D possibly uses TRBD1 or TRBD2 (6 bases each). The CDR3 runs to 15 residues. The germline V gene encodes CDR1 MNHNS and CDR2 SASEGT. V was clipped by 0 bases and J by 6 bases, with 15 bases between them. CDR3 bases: TGTGCCAGCAGTGAAGCGCATGGAGGGGGAATCGAGCAGTACTTC. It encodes CASSEAHGGGIEQYF.

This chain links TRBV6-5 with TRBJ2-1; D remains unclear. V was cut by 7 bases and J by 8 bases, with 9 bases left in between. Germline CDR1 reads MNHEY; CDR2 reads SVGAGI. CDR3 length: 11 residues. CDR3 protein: CASTAWDEQFF. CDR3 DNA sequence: TGTGCCAGCACTGCATGGGATGAGCAGTTCTTC.

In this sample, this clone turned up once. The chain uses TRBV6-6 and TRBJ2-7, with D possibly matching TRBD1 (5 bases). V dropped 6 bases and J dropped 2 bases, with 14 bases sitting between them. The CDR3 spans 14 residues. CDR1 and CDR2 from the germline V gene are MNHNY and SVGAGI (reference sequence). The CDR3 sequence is CASRRGTRAYEQYF. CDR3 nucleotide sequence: TGTGCCAGCAGAAGGGGTACCCGAGCCTACGAGCAGTACTTC.

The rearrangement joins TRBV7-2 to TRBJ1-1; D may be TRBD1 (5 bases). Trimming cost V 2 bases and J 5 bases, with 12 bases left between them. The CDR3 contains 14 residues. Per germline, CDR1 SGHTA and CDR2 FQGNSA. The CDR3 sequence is CASSLRGIMTEAFF. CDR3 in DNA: TGTGCCAGCAGCTTAAGGGGAATAATGACTGAAGCTTTCTTT.

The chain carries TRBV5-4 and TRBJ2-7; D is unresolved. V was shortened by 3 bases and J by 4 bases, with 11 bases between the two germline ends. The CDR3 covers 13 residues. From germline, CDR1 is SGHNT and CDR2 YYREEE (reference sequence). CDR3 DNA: TGTGCCAGCAGCTCAAAGCTGGCGTACGAGCAGTACTTC. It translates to CASSSKLAYEQYF. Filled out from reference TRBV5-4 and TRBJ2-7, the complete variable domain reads ETGVTQSPTHLIKTRGQQVTLRCSSQSGHNTVSWYQQALGQGPQFIFQYYREEENGRGNFPPRFSGLQFPNYSSELNVNALELDDSALYLCASSSKLAYEQYFGPGTRLTVT.

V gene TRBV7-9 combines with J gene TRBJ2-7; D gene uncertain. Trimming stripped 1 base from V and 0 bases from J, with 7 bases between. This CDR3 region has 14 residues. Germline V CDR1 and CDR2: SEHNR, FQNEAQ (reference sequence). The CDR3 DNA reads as TGTGCCAGCAGCTTAGTTGGCCCCTCCTACGAGCAGTACTTC. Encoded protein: CASSLVGPSYEQYF. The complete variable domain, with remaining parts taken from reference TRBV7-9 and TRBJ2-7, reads DTGVSQNPRHKITKRGQNVTFRCDPISEHNRLYWYRQTLGQGPEFLTYFQNEAQLEKSRLLSDRFSAERPKGSFSTLEIQRTEQGDSAMYLCASSLVGPSYEQYFGPGTRLTVT.

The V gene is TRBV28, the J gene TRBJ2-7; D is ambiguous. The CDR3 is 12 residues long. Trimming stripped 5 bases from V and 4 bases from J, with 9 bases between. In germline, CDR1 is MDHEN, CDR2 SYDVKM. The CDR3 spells CASSQLGYEQYF. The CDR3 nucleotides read TGTGCCAGCAGTCAGTTGGGTTACGAGCAGTACTTC.

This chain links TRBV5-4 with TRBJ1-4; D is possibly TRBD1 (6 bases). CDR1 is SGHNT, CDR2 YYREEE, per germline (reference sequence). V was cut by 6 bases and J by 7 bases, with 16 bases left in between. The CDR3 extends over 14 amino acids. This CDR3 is CASNVGGASEKLFF. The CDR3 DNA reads TGTGCCAGCAATGTCGGGGGGGCAAGTGAAAAACTGTTTTTT.

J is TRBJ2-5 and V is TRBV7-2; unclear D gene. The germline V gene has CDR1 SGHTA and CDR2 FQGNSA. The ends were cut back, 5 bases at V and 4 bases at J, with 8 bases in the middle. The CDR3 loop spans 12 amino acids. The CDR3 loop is CASSQDGETQYF. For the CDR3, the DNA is TGTGCCAGCAGCCAAGATGGAGAGACCCAGTACTTC.

The CDR3 nucleotides are TGTGCCAGCACCAACGAGGGGCACGAGCAGTACTTC. Translation: CASTNEGHEQYF. The J gene is TRBJ2-7, the V gene TRBV12-3 or TRBV12-4, with D perhaps being TRBD1 or TRBD2 (5 bases each). CDR3 length equals 12 residues. The V end lost 7 bases, the J end lost 5 bases, and 12 bases lay between the germline ends.

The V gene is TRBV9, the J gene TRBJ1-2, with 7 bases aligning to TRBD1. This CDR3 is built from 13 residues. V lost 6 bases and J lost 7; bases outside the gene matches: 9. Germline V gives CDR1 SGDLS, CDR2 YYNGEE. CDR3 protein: CASNRGGGSGYTF. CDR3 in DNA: TGTGCCAGCAACAGAGGAGGGGGCAGTGGCTACACCTTC.

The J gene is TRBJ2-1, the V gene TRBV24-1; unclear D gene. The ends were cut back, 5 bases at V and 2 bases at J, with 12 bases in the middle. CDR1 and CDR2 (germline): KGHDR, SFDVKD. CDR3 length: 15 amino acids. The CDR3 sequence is CATSGPEVAYNEQFF. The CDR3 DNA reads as TGTGCCACCAGTGGCCCTGAGGTAGCCTACAATGAGCAGTTCTTC.

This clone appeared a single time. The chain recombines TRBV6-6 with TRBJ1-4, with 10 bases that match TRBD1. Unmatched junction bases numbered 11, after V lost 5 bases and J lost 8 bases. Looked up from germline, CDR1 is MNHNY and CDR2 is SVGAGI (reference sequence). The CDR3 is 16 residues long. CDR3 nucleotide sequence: TGTGCCAGCAGTCCCCCTCGACAGGGGGCGAGCGAAAAACTGTTTTTT. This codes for CASSPPRQGASEKLFF.

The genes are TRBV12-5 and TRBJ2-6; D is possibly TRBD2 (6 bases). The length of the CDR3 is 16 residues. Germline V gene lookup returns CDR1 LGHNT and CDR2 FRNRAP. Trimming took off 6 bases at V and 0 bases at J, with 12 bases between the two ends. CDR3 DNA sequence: TGTGCTAGTGGACCGGGACTTCTCTCTGGGGCCAACGTCCTGACTTTC. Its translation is CASGPGLLSGANVLTF.

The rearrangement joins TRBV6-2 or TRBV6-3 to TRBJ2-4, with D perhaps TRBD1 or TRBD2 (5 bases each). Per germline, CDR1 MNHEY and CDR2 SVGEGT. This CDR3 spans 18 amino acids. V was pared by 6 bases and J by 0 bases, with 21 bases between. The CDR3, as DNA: TGTGCCAGCAGCCCCGACAGTGACCAACTAGGAGCCAAAAACATTCAGTACTTC. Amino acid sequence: CASSPDSDQLGAKNIQYF.

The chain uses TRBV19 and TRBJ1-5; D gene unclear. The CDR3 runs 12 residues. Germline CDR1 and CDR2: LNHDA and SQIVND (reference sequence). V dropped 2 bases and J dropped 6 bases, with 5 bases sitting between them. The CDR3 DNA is TGTGCCAGTAGTATACCCACTCAGCCCCAGCATTTT. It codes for CASSIPTQPQHF.

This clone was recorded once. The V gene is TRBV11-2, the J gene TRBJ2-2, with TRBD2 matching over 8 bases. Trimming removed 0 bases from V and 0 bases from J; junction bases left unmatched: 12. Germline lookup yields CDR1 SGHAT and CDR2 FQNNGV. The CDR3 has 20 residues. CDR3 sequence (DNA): TGTGCCAGCAGCTTAGATCGCGCAACTAGCGGCCTAACGAACACCGGGGAGCTGTTTTTT. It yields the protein CASSLDRATSGLTNTGELFF. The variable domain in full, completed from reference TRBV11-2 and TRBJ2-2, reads EAGVAQSPRYKIIEKRQSVAFWCNPISGHATLYWYQQILGQGPKLLIQFQNNGVVDDSQLPKDRFSAERLKGVDSTLKIQPAKLEDSAVYLCASSLDRATSGLTNTGELFFGEGSRLTVL.

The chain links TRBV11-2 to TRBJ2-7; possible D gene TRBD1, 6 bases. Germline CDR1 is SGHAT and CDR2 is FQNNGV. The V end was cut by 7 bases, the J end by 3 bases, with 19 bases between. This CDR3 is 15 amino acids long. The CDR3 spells CASTPSTGFGYEQYF. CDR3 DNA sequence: TGTGCCAGCACCCCCTCCACAGGGTTCGGCTACGAGCAGTACTTC.

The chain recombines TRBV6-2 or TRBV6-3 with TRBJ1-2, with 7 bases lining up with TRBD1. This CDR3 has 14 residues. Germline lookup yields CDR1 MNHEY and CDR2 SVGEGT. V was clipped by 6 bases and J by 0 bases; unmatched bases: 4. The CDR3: CASSRDRANYGYTF. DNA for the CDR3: TGTGCCAGCAGCAGGGACAGAGCTAACTATGGCTACACCTTC.

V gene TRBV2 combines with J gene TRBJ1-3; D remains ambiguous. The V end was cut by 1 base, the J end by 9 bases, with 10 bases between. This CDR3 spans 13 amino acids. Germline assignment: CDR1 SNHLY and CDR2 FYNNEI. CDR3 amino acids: CASSEGQFRTIYF. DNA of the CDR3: TGTGCCAGCAGTGAAGGGCAGTTCCGCACCATATATTTT.

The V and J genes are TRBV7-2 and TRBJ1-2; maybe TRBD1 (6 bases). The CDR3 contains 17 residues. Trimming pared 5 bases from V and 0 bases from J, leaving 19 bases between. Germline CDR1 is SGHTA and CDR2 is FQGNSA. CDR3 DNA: TGTGCCAGCAGCCCTCGGTCTGACAGGCCTACTAACTATGGCTACACCTTC. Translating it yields CASSPRSDRPTNYGYTF.

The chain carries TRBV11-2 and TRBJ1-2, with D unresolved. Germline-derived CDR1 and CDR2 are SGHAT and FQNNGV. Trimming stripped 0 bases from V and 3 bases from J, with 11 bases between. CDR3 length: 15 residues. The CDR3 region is CASSLDGVEDYGYTF. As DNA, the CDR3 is TGTGCCAGCAGCTTAGACGGGGTCGAAGACTATGGCTACACCTTC.

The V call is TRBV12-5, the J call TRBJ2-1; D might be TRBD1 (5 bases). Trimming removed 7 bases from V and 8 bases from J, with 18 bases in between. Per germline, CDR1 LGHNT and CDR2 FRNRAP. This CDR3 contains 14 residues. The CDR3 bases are TGTGCTAGTGCCTCACAGGCTGAAACCGATGAGCAGTTCTTC. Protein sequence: CASASQAETDEQFF.

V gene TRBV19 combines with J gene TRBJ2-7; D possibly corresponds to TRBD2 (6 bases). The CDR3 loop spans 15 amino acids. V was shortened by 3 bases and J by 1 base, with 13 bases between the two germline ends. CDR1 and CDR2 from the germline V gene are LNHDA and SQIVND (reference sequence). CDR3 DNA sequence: TGTGCCAGTAGTATGCAGATGACTAGGTCCTACGAGCAGTACTTC. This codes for CASSMQMTRSYEQYF.

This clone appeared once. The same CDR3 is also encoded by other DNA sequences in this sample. This chain's CDR3 is CASSVGLAGGIEQFF. The DNA for the CDR3 is TGTGCCAGCAGCGTAGGGCTAGCGGGGGGAATTGAGCAGTTCTTC. The chain joins TRBV9 to TRBJ2-1, with 11 positions matching TRBD2. Germline CDR1 and CDR2: SGDLS and YYNGEE. Trimming removed 0 bases from V and 9 bases from J; junction bases left unmatched: 5. The CDR3 spans 15 residues.

The CDR3 bases are TGTGCCAGTAGTATCGGGACAGGGAGTGAAGCTTTCTTT. Translation: CASSIGTGSEAFF. The chain couples TRBV19 to TRBJ1-1, with TRBD1 matching 9 bases. CDR3 size: 13 residues. The germline CDR1 and CDR2 sequences are LNHDA and SQIVND (reference sequence). The J segment lost 7 bases and the V segment lost 3 bases, leaving 3 bases of the junction unmatched.

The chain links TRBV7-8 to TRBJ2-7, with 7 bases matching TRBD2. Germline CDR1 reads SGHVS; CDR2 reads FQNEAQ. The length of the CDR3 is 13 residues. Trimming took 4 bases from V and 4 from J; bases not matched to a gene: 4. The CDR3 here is CASSYRLAYEQYF. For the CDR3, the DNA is TGTGCCAGCAGCTACCGACTAGCTTACGAGCAGTACTTC. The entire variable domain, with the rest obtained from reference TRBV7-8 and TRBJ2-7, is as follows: GAGVSQSPRYKVAKRGQDVALRCDPISGHVSLFWYQQALGQGPEFLTYFQNEAQLDKSGLPSDRFFAERPEGSVSTLKIQRTQQEDSAVYLCASSYRLAYEQYFGPGTRLTVT.